This record looks at one T cell receptor (beta chain) sequence and its context. Its specificity is unknown. Clones were sequenced by immunoSEQ multiplex PCR, and TCRdb holds only the in-frame ones, with some missing. Of 90,000 or so clones listed, approximately 86% are singletons. Collection occurred without any documented infections or immune events in donors. This sample is drawn from a study of identifying expanded T cells in peripheral blood. Study outcomes and limitations: Differentially abundant clones: around 1.1 between replicates, 15 to 17 at around 14 days, roughly 18 at four. Clone count variance between roughly 2-week samples rose with total template count.

This receptor was identified in a person aged 18 to 70 in good health. The specimen sequenced was blood.

The CDR3 nucleotides read TGTGCCAGCAGCTACCCAACAGGGTCCTACCCATTCATGAACACTGAAGCTTTCTTT. Translation: CASSYPTGSYPFMNTEAFF. The V gene is TRBV7-9, the J gene TRBJ1-1, with a weak D call TRBD1 (6 bases). The CDR3 loop spans 19 amino acids. Trimming took off 4 bases at V and 0 bases at J, with 24 bases between the two ends. Looked up from germline, CDR1 is SEHNR and CDR2 is FQNEAQ (reference sequence).